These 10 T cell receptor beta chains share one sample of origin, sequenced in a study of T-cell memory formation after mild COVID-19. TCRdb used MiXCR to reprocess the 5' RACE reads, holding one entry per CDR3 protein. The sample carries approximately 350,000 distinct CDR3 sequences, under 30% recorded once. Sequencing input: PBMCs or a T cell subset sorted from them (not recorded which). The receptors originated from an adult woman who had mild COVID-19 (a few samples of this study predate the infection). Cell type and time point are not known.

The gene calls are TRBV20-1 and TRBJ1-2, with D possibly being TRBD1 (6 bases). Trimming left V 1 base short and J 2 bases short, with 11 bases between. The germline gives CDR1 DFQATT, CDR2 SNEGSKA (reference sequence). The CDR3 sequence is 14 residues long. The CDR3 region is CSARGIGQNYGYTF. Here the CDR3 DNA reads TGCAGTGCTAGAGGCATCGGACAGAACTATGGCTACACCTTC.

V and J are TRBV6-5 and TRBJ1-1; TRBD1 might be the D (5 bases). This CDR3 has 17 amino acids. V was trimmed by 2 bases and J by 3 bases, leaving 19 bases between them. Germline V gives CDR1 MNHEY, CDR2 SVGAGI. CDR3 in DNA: TGTGCCAGCAGTTACCCCTCGTCGGGCGGGGCGGACACTGAAGCTTTCTTT. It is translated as CASSYPSSGGADTEAFF.

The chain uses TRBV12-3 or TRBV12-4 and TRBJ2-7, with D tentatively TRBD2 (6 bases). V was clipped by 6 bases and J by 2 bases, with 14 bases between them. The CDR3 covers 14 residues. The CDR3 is CASRLGGGTYEQYF. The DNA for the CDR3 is TGTGCCAGCAGGCTGGGAGGCGGAACCTACGAGCAGTACTTC.

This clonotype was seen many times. CDR3 amino acids: CASSLARSGGFTDTQYF. The DNA of the CDR3 is TGTGCCAGCAGTTTAGCGCGGTCAGGGGGCTTCACAGATACGCAGTATTTT. The V gene is TRBV12-3 or TRBV12-4, the J gene TRBJ2-3, with 8 bases lining up with TRBD1. The CDR3 contains 17 residues. J was trimmed by 2 bases and V by 0 bases; bases with no gene match: 7.

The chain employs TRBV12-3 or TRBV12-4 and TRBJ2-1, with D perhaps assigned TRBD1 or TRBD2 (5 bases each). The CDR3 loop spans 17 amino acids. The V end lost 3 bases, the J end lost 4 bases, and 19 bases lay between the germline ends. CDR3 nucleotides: TGTGCCAGCAGTTTCGCTATGGGGGTTTCCCTATACAATGAGCAGTTCTTC. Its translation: CASSFAMGVSLYNEQFF.

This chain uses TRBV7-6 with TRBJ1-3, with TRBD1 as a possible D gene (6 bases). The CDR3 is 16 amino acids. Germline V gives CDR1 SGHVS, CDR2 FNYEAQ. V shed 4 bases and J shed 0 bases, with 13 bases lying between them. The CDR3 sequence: CASSYPTGSSGNTIYF. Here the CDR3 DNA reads TGTGCCAGCAGCTATCCGACAGGTAGCTCTGGAAACACCATATATTTT.

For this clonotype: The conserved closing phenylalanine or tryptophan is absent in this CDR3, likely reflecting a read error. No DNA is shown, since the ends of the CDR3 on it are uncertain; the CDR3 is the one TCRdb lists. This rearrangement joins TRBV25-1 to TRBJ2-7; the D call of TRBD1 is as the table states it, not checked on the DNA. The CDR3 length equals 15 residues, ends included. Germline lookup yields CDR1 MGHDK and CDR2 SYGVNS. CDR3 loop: CASSEHTVGGDRVLL.

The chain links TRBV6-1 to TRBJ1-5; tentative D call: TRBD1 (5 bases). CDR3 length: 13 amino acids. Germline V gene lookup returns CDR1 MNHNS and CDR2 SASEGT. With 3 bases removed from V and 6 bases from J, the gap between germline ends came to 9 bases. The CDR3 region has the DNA TGTGCCAGCAGTGAGGGGGACGGTCAGCCCCAGCATTTT. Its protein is CASSEGDGQPQHF.

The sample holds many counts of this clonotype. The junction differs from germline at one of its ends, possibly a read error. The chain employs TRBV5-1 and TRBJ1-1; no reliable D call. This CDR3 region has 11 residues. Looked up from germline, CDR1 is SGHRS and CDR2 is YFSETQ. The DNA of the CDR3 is TGTGCCAGCAGCTTGGACACTGAAGCTTTCTTT. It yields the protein CASSLDTEAFF. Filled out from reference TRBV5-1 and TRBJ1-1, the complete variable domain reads KAGVTQTPRYLIKTRGQQVTLSCSPISGHRSVSWYQQTPGQGLQFLFEYFSETQRNKGNFPGRFSGRQFSNSRSEMNVSTLELGDSALYLCASSLDTEAFFGQGTRLTVV.

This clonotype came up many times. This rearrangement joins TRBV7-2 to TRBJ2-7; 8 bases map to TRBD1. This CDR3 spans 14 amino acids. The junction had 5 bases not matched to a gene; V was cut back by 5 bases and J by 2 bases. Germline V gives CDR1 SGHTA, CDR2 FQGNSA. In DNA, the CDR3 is TGTGCCAGCAGCCCTGACAGGGGTCCCTACGAGCAGTACTTC. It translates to CASSPDRGPYEQYF.